One and the same sample provided the 30 T cell receptor beta chains below, sequenced in a study of tumor and adjacent non-tumor tissue in lung cancer. The template was RNA from unsorted bulk tissue. TCRbeta libraries were built with three rounds of nested PCR, modified from ARM-PCR. MiXCR, run by TCRdb on the multiplex PCR reads, gives a single entry per CDR3 protein. The sample consists of 75,000 to 100,000 distinct CDR3 sequences, about 66% of them appearing once. Sequenced: lung tumor tissue. These receptors all stem from a man aged 60 to 69 with non-small cell lung cancer.

As to this clonotype: A read error may produce the germline difference seen at one junction end. The V call is TRBV10-3, the J call TRBJ2-2, with 9 bases matching TRBD1. The germline gives CDR1 ENHRY, CDR2 SYGVKD. The CDR3 has 16 residues. This CDR3 reads CAISAGTGINTWELFF. CDR3 bases: TGTGCCATCAGTGCCGGGACAGGGATTAACACCTGGGAGCTTTTTTTT.

This clonotype was detected ten times or more. The rearrangement joins TRBV4-1 to TRBJ2-3, with 7 bases that match TRBD1. V was pared by 3 bases and J by 2 bases, with 14 bases of the junction left unmatched. Per germline, CDR1 MGHRA and CDR2 YSYEKL. The CDR3 runs 18 residues. Written as DNA, the CDR3 is TGCGCCAGCAGCCACGCTTCCGGGACAGTCGGGCCCACAGATACGCAGTATTTT. Translated: CASSHASGTVGPTDTQYF.

This clonotype was detected a few times. The chain is built from TRBV12-3 or TRBV12-4 and TRBJ1-5; possibly TRBD1 for D (5 bases). Trimming stripped 3 bases from V and 7 bases from J, with 13 bases between. The CDR3 loop spans 14 amino acids. CDR3: CASSFRRQNQPQHF. For the CDR3, the DNA is TGTGCCAGCAGTTTCCGGAGACAGAACCAGCCCCAGCATTTT.

This clonotype was picked up one time. This chain uses TRBV6-5 with TRBJ1-5; no definite D call. Trimming took off 6 bases at V and 2 bases at J, with 14 bases between the two ends. CDR1 and CDR2 from the germline V gene are MNHEY and SVGAGI. The CDR3 runs 15 residues. For the CDR3, the DNA is TGTGCCAGCAGACCGGGAAGATGGGGCAATCAGCCCCAGCATTTT. The encoded protein is CASRPGRWGNQPQHF.

A word on this clonotype: As the CDR3 is not closed by the conserved phenylalanine or tryptophan, this likely results from a read error. The chain couples TRBV28 to TRBJ1-5; unclear D gene. Germline V gene sequence: CDR1 MDHEN, CDR2 SYDVKM. The CDR3 has 14 amino acids. The CDR3 sequence is CVSRQPGNNQPQHY. CDR3 nucleotide sequence: TGTGTCAGCAGGCAGCCCGGGAACAATCAGCCCCAGCATTAT.

Remarks on this clonotype: The junction differs from germline at one of its ends, possibly a read error. This sequence joins TRBV11-1 and TRBJ1-1; D possibly corresponds to TRBD1 (5 bases). CDR3 length: 14 residues. The germline gives CDR1 SGHAT, CDR2 FQDESV (reference sequence). The CDR3, as DNA: TGTGCCTCCGTAGGAGGGACCACGAACATTGAAGCTTTCTTT. It is translated as CASVGGTTNIEAFF.

This clonotype is labeled as medium-sized. This sequence joins TRBV6-2 or TRBV6-3 and TRBJ1-2; D not certain. Germline V gene sequence: CDR1 MNHEY, CDR2 SVGEGT. The CDR3 covers 16 residues. The germline V and J ends were trimmed by 0 bases and 5 bases, with 16 bases remaining between them. CDR3 coding DNA: TGTGCCAGCAGTTACTCGATGGGTAACGGTGATTATGGCTACACCTTC. Amino acids: CASSYSMGNGDYGYTF.

This chain joins TRBV5-5 and TRBJ2-6; D gene uncertain. Trimming pared 10 bases from V and 6 bases from J, leaving 11 bases between. The germline V gene has CDR1 SGHKS and CDR2 YYEKEE (reference sequence). This CDR3 is built from 12 residues. The CDR3 reads CADSKEANVLTF. Here the CDR3 DNA reads TGTGCCGACTCCAAGGAGGCCAACGTCCTGACTTTC.

This clonotype was detected only a few times. Being one base from a much bigger clone, this may be a read error. CDR3 DNA sequence: TGTGCCAGCAGCTGGGTGAGGGACAAGCAGTACTTC. The encoded protein is CASSWVRDKQYF. The V call is TRBV5-6, the J call TRBJ2-7; possibly TRBD1 for D (6 bases). This CDR3 comprises 12 residues. V lost 3 bases, J lost 8 bases, and 12 bases lay in between. Germline CDR1 and CDR2: SGHDT and YYEEEE.

As for this clonotype: In this CDR3 the conserved last residue, phenylalanine or tryptophan, is missing, so a read error is likely. The gene calls are TRBV11-1 and TRBJ2-5; D possibly corresponds to TRBD1 (5 bases). The CDR3 is 14 amino acids. Germline assignment: CDR1 SGHAT and CDR2 FQDESV (reference sequence). The CDR3 reads CASSSDTYHETQYI. The CDR3 DNA reads TGTGCCAGCAGCTCGGACACATACCATGAGACCCAGTACATC.

The rearrangement joins TRBV11-2 to TRBJ2-1; the D is unclear. The CDR3 has 17 residues. CDR1 SGHAT and CDR2 FQNNGV come from the germline V gene. Here the CDR3 reads CISSLVSGRVTHNEQFF. The CDR3 DNA reads as TGTATCAGCAGCTTAGTATCGGGTCGGGTAACCCACAATGAACAATTCTTC.

This clonotype was seen more than once but under ten times. A much larger clone is a single base away; this may be a read error. This rearrangement joins TRBV5-4 to TRBJ2-5; 10 nucleotides agree with TRBD2. Germline V gene lookup returns CDR1 SGHNT and CDR2 YYREEE (reference sequence). The CDR3 runs 15 residues. J was trimmed by 2 bases and V by 3 bases; bases with no gene match: 4. This CDR3 is CASSSLAGLQETQYF. Here the CDR3 DNA reads TGTGCCAGCAGCTCACTAGCGGGACTACAAGAGACCCAGTACTTC.

As to this clonotype: Sequence at one end of the junction differs from germline and may be a read error. V is TRBV11-1 and J is TRBJ2-2, with D maybe TRBD2 (6 bases). This CDR3 spans 13 amino acids. CDR1 is SGHAT, CDR2 FQDESV, per germline (reference sequence). CDR3 sequence: CASSFKMAGGLFF. DNA for the CDR3: TGTGCCAGCAGCTTTAAAATGGCCGGGGGGCTGTTTTTT.

This chain joins TRBV11-3 and TRBJ2-7; TRBD1 matches 9 bases. Per germline, CDR1 SGHNT and CDR2 YENEEA. The V segment lost 0 bases and the J segment 2 bases; nucleotides outside the gene matches: 11. The CDR3 has 18 residues. CDR3 nucleotides: TGTGCCAGCAGCTTAGATTCTGGACAGGGGTCCCGTACCTACGAGCAGTACTTC. It yields the protein CASSLDSGQGSRTYEQYF.

As to this clonotype: This sequence may be a read error, since a much larger clone differs from it by one base. The chain links TRBV20-1 to TRBJ2-6; D is uncertain. The V end lost 7 bases, the J end lost 0 bases, and 10 bases lay between the germline ends. The CDR3 covers 14 residues. CDR1 and CDR2 from the germline V gene are DFQATT and SNEGSKA (reference sequence). CDR3 in amino acids: CSDIDPSGANVLTF. CDR3 DNA: TGCAGTGATATAGATCCCTCTGGGGCCAACGTCCTGACTTTC.

Of note for this clonotype: This may arise from a read error, as a much more abundant clone is one base away. The V gene is TRBV7-9, the J gene TRBJ1-1; 8 bases are shared with TRBD1. The germline V gene encodes CDR1 SEHNR and CDR2 FQNEAQ (reference sequence). The CDR3 has 14 residues. The CDR3 coding sequence is TGTGCCAGCAGCCCCACAGGGGGTTACACTGAAGTTTTCTTT. Translation gives CASSPTGGYTEVFF.

This clonotype was recorded once. The V gene is TRBV10-1, the J gene TRBJ2-3; D may be TRBD1 (7 bases). Germline assignment: CDR1 WNHNN and CDR2 SYGVQD (reference sequence). The V end was cut by 6 bases, the J end by 14 bases, with 24 bases between. The CDR3 totals 14 residues. This CDR3 is CASSPTGRPDTLYF. The CDR3, as DNA: TGCGCCAGCAGCCCGACAGGGAGGCCAGATACTCTGTATTTT.

This clonotype has just a few counts. Possible read error: a much larger clone is one base away. The chain has TRBV6-6 and TRBJ2-5; 7 bases line up with TRBD1. Germline loops: CDR1 MNHNY, CDR2 SVGAGI (reference sequence). The V gene end was trimmed by 6 bases and the J gene end by 5 bases; junction bases not matched to a gene: 12. The CDR3 covers 15 residues. This CDR3 reads CASRPPTGNPETQYF. In nucleotides, the CDR3 is TGTGCCAGCAGACCCCCGACAGGGAACCCTGAGACCCAGTACTTC.

This clonotype was seen just once. Because it lacks the conserved phenylalanine or tryptophan at the end, this CDR3 is likely a read error. The chain has TRBV6-2 or TRBV6-3 and TRBJ2-3; 9 bases match TRBD1. J lost 2 bases, V lost 4 bases, and 7 bases had no gene match. This CDR3 has 16 amino acids. Germline V gene lookup returns CDR1 MNHEY and CDR2 SVGEGT. The CDR3 DNA sequence: TGTGCCAGCAGTTCTTCCGGACAGGGGACCACAGATACGCAGTATTTG. Residues: CASSSSGQGTTDTQYL.

Points on this clonotype: This may be a read error: a much more frequent sequence differs by one nucleotide. The DNA for the CDR3 is TGTGCCAGCAGTTCTCTAGTGGAGAACACCGGGGAGCTGTTTTTT. This gives the protein CASSSLVENTGELFF. V gene TRBV28 combines with J gene TRBJ2-2; D is ambiguous. Germline V gene sequence: CDR1 MDHEN, CDR2 SYDVKM. The ends were cut back, 4 bases at V and 1 base at J, with 10 bases in the middle. The CDR3 spans 15 residues.

This clonotype has ten or more counts. V and J are TRBV20-1 and TRBJ2-1; 7 nucleotides match TRBD1. The V gene end was trimmed by 8 bases and the J gene end by 3 bases; junction bases not matched to a gene: 4. Germline CDR1 and CDR2: DFQATT and SNEGSKA (reference sequence). The CDR3 covers 12 residues. The CDR3 region has the DNA TGCAGTACCAGACAGGGCTACAATGAGCAGTTCTTC. This encodes CSTRQGYNEQFF.

The chain is built from TRBV7-9 and TRBJ2-2; no reliable D call. CDR3 length: 14 amino acids. V was shortened by 11 bases and J by 5 bases, with 18 bases between the two germline ends. Looked up from germline, CDR1 is SEHNR and CDR2 is FQNEAQ (reference sequence). CDR3 sequence (DNA): TGTGCCGACAAACGGGCCGGTGGTACCGGGGAGCTGTTTTTT. Its translation is CADKRAGGTGELFF.

As for this clonotype: A much larger clonotype is one base distant, so this may be a read error. The V call is TRBV5-4, the J call TRBJ1-1, with D unclear. Germline V gene data show CDR1 as SGHNT and CDR2 as YYREEE (reference sequence). The CDR3 is 14 amino acids. The CDR3 is CAGSFDMEGTEAFF. The CDR3 DNA is TGTGCCGGCAGCTTCGACATGGAGGGCACTGAAGCTTTCTTT.

J is TRBJ1-4 and V is TRBV11-3, with D possibly matching TRBD1 (5 bases). The V end lost 5 bases, the J end lost 7 bases, and 20 bases lay between the germline ends. This CDR3 is built from 16 residues. Germline lookup yields CDR1 SGHNT and CDR2 YENEEA. The CDR3 nucleotides read TGTGCCAGCAGCCGAACAACGGGCAGGGCGCTTGAAAAACTGTTTTTT. Residues: CASSRTTGRALEKLFF. The whole variable domain, remainder taken from reference TRBV11-3 and TRBJ1-4, is EAGVVQSPRYKIIEKKQPVAFWCNPISGHNTLYWYLQNLGQGPELLIRYENEEAVDDSQLPKDRFSAERLKGVDSTLKIQPAELGDSAVYLCASSRTTGRALEKLFFGSGTQLSVL.

Notes on this clonotype: A read error may explain this, as a much larger clone is one base away. CDR3 nucleotide sequence: TGCGCCAGCAGCTTTCTGAGGAACACTGAAGCTTTCTTT. Residues: CASSFLRNTEAFF. The V call is TRBV5-1, the J call TRBJ1-1; no reliable D call. Looked up from germline, CDR1 is SGHRS and CDR2 is YFSETQ. The CDR3 spans 13 residues. Trimming took 2 bases from V and 1 from J, leaving 6 bases between them.

Concerning this clonotype: With a much larger clone just one base away, this may be a read error. The chain uses TRBV5-1 and TRBJ2-1; no definite D call. Trimming took off 5 bases at V and 0 bases at J, with 6 bases between the two ends. Germline V gene lookup returns CDR1 SGHRS and CDR2 YFSETQ. The length of the CDR3 is 13 residues. The CDR3 reads CASRVVSYNEQFF. The CDR3 DNA sequence: TGCGCCAGCAGGGTGGTCTCCTACAATGAGCAGTTCTTC. The full variable domain, rest sourced from reference TRBV5-1 and TRBJ2-1, is KAGVTQTPRYLIKTRGQQVTLSCSPISGHRSVSWYQQTPGQGLQFLFEYFSETQRNKGNFPGRFSGRQFSNSRSEMNVSTLELGDSALYLCASRVVSYNEQFFGPGTRLTVL.

This chain joins TRBV11-3 and TRBJ2-2, with D possibly being TRBD2 (6 bases). The CDR3 consists of 13 residues. Germline CDR1 reads SGHNT; CDR2 reads YENEEA. Deletions cut 9 bases from V and 7 bases from J, with 15 bases between. CDR3 residues: CASSMPTSGELFF. In DNA, the CDR3 is TGTGCCAGTAGCATGCCGACTAGCGGGGAGCTGTTTTTT. The variable domain in full, with the rest retrieved from reference TRBV11-3 and TRBJ2-2, is EAGVVQSPRYKIIEKKQPVAFWCNPISGHNTLYWYLQNLGQGPELLIRYENEEAVDDSQLPKDRFSAERLKGVDSTLKIQPAELGDSAVYLCASSMPTSGELFFGEGSRLTVL.

The chain joins TRBV5-1 to TRBJ1-1; D possibly corresponds to TRBD1 (6 bases). Trimming cost V 0 bases and J 2 bases, with 8 bases left between them. CDR1 is SGHRS, CDR2 YFSETQ, per germline. The CDR3 is 14 amino acids. The CDR3: CASSLEQGNTEAFF. As DNA, the CDR3 is TGCGCCAGCAGCTTGGAACAGGGTAACACTGAAGCTTTCTTT.

Notes on this clonotype: It may be a read error: a sequence one base away is much more abundant. V and J are TRBV28 and TRBJ2-1; TRBD2 agrees at 11 bases. Germline V gene lookup returns CDR1 MDHEN and CDR2 SYDVKM. This CDR3 has 17 residues. The CDR3 region is CASSLPSGRSWDNEKFF. The CDR3 DNA follows: TGTGCCAGCAGTTTACCTAGCGGGAGGTCTTGGGACAATGAGAAGTTCTTC.

The genes are TRBV10-2 and TRBJ1-2; 8 bases are shared with TRBD1. The CDR3 covers 15 residues. V gave up 10 bases and J gave up 4 bases; unmatched junction bases: 14. The germline CDR1 and CDR2 sequences are WSHSY and SAAADI. CDR3 residues: CANTGAGGIGYGYTF. CDR3 nucleotide sequence: TGCGCCAATACCGGGGCAGGGGGCATCGGCTATGGCTACACCTTC.